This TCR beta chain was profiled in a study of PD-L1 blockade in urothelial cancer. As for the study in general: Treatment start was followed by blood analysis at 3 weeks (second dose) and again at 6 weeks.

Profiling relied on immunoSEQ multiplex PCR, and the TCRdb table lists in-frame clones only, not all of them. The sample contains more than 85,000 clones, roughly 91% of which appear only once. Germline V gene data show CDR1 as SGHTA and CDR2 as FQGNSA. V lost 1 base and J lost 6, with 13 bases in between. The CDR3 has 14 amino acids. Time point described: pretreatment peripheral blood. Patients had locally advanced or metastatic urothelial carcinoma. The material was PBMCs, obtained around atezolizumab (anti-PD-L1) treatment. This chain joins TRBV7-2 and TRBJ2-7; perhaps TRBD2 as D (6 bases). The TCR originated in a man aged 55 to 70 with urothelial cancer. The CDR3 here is CASSLGRGLGEQYF. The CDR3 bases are TGTGCCAGCAGCTTAGGTCGGGGGTTGGGCGAGCAGTACTTC.